A single TCR beta chain is shown here with its context. No antigen is known for it. The method was immunoSEQ multiplex PCR; TCRdb's version includes in-frame clones alone and lacks a portion of them. The sample has more than 850,000 clones, 75% to 85% seen once. These data originate in a study of shared clonotypes between healthy human individuals. Findings and caveats of the study: Generation probabilities of non-shared clonotypes were lower (relative to those shared by all four donors). Incomplete sequencing of sorted subsets was indicated by rarefaction despite large depth.

Germline CDR1 is MNHEY and CDR2 is SVGAGI. This CDR3 has 14 residues. The V end lost 6 bases, the J end lost 2 bases, and 14 bases lay between the germline ends. V gene TRBV6-5 combines with J gene TRBJ2-7; D tentatively fits TRBD1 or TRBD2 (5 bases each). Material: memory CD4+ T cells from PBMCs. Described subset: CD45RA-negative fraction. This clonotype originated in a man aged 18 to 35 in good health. Some clones in this sample may be carry-over from other donors' samples. CDR3 residues: CASRGTSPAYEQYF. CDR3 sequence (DNA): TGTGCCAGCAGGGGGACCTCCCCAGCCTACGAGCAGTACTTC.